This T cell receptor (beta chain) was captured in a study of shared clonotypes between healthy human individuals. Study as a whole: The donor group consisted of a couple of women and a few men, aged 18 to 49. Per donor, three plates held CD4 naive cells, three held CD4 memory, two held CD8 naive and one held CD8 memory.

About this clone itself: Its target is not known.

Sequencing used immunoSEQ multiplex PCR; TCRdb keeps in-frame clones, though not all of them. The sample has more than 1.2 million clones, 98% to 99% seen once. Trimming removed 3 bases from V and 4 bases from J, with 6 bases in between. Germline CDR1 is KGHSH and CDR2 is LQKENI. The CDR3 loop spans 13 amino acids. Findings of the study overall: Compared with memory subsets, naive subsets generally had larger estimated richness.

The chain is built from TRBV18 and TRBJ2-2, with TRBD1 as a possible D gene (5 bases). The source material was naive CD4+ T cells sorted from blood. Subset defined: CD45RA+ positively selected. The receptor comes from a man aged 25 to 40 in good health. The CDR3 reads CASSPDSTGELFF. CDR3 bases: TGTGCCAGCTCACCCGACAGCACCGGGGAGCTGTTTTTT. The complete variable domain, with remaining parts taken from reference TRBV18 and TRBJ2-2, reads NAGVMQNPRHLVRRRGQEARLRCSPMKGHSHVYWYRQLPEEGLKFMVYLQKENIIDESGMPKERFSAEFPKEGPSILRIQQVVRGDSAAYFCASSPDSTGELFFGEGSRLTVL.